The 15 T cell receptor beta chains below were found in one sample sequenced in a study of Graves' ophthalmopathy and Graves' hyperthyroidism. Using RNA transcripts, the TCR beta CDR3 regions were amplified. First-round RT-PCR used HTBI primers; second-round multiplex PCR followed. TCRdb ran MiXCR on the multiplex PCR reads and lists one entry per CDR3 protein. The sample includes around 1,000,000 distinct CDR3 sequences, approximately 35% seen only once; the top ten take 11%. The sample was peripheral blood or thyroid tissue (not recorded which). These TCRs come from an adult man with Graves' hyperthyroidism.

This clonotype was seen repeatedly, ten times or more. The gene calls are TRBV7-6 and TRBJ2-2; D possibly corresponds to TRBD2 (5 bases). V lost 1 base and J lost 6, with 9 bases in between. The length of the CDR3 is 14 residues. Germline CDR1 is SGHVS and CDR2 is FNYEAQ. CDR3 nucleotide sequence: TGTGCCAGCAGCTTAGTGCCCGGGGCCGGGGAGCTGTTTTTT. It translates to CASSLVPGAGELFF.

In its sample, this clonotype was seen once. A much bigger clone sits one base away, suggesting this may be a read error. The chain is built from TRBV20-1 and TRBJ2-7; the match to TRBD1 covers 9 bases. Trimming at V came to 4 bases and at J to 4 bases, leaving 2 bases not matched to a gene. This CDR3 has 12 residues. CDR1 and CDR2 from the germline V gene are DFQATT and SNEGSKA (reference sequence). This CDR3 is CSAIQGAYEQYF. In DNA, the CDR3 is TGCAGTGCTATACAGGGGGCTTACGAGCAGTACTTC.

This clonotype was found many times. The chain has TRBV7-2 and TRBJ1-6; no clear D gene. V was pared by 2 bases and J by 7 bases, with 12 bases between. Germline V lookup: CDR1 SGHTA, CDR2 FQGNSA. The CDR3 runs 15 residues. CDR3 region: CASSLRHPVNSPLHF. Here the CDR3 DNA reads TGTGCCAGCAGCTTAAGGCATCCCGTAAATTCACCCCTCCACTTT.

This clonotype has at least ten counts. The rearrangement joins TRBV24-1 to TRBJ1-5, with D uncertain. V shed 1 base and J shed 4 bases, with 16 bases lying between them. Germline-derived CDR1 and CDR2 are KGHDR and SFDVKD. The CDR3 covers 17 residues. The CDR3 region has the DNA TGTGCCACCAGTGATTTCGGGGTGGAGGGTGAGAATCAGCCCCAGCATTTT. This sequence encodes CATSDFGVEGENQPQHF.

The V gene is TRBV4-1, the J gene TRBJ2-5; D remains unclear. The ends were cut back, 1 base at V and 5 bases at J, with 11 bases in the middle. The V gene's germline CDR1 is MGHRA and CDR2 YSYEKL. CDR3 length: 14 residues. The CDR3 region is CASSQVGGSETQYF. The CDR3 DNA sequence: TGCGCCAGCAGCCAAGTGGGTGGGTCGGAGACCCAGTACTTC.

The V and J genes are TRBV15 and TRBJ2-7, with TRBD1 matching 8 bases. Per germline, CDR1 LNHNV and CDR2 YYDKDF (reference sequence). V lost 10 bases and J lost 2; bases outside the gene matches: 10. This CDR3 is built from 14 residues. In DNA form, the CDR3 reads TGTGCCAGCGGATTCGGACAGGGAACCTACGAGCAGTACTTC. It translates to CASGFGQGTYEQYF.

This clonotype was seen ten or more times. V and J are TRBV24-1 and TRBJ2-5, with D perhaps given as TRBD1 or TRBD2 (5 bases each). The CDR3 has 14 amino acids. CDR1 and CDR2 from the germline V gene are KGHDR and SFDVKD. V was clipped by 6 bases and J by 4 bases, with 14 bases between them. CDR3 loop: CATSPRGDGETQYF. The CDR3 DNA reads TGTGCCACCAGTCCTCGAGGGGACGGAGAGACCCAGTACTTC.

The chain carries TRBV4-3 and TRBJ1-2; no clear D gene. Germline V gene data show CDR1 as LGHNA and CDR2 as YSLEER. The CDR3 has 15 amino acids. The V and J ends lost 0 bases and 8 bases respectively, with 16 bases between them. The CDR3 reads CASSQDRSPLWGYTF. The CDR3 coding sequence is TGCGCCAGCAGCCAAGATCGTTCCCCACTTTGGGGCTACACCTTC.

This clonotype was counted many times. CDR3 amino acids: CSVRDRYEQYF. The CDR3 DNA follows: TGCAGCGTCAGGGACCGCTACGAGCAGTACTTC. J is TRBJ2-7 and V is TRBV29-1; either TRBD1 or TRBD2 may supply D (5 bases each). The CDR3 consists of 11 residues. V gave up 6 bases and J gave up 3 bases, with 9 bases separating them. Germline CDR1 and CDR2: SQVTM and ANQGSEA.

The chain carries TRBV7-8 and TRBJ1-5; D might be TRBD1 (6 bases). The V gene's germline CDR1 is SGHVS and CDR2 FQNEAQ. V lost 4 bases, J lost 13 bases, and 20 bases lay in between. The CDR3 spans 14 residues. DNA of the CDR3: TGTGCCAGCAGCTCAAGAGGGGGGGATAGCAATCAGCATTTT. This encodes CASSSRGGDSNQHF. The whole variable domain, filled in from reference TRBV7-8 and TRBJ1-5, reads GAGVSQSPRYKVAKRGQDVALRCDPISGHVSLFWYQQALGQGPEFLTYFQNEAQLDKSGLPSDRFFAERPEGSVSTLKIQRTQQEDSAVYLCASSSRGGDSNQHFGDGTRLSIL.

This rearrangement joins TRBV7-2 to TRBJ1-2; TRBD1 is a possible D gene (5 bases). Germline CDR1 is SGHTA and CDR2 is FQGNSA. Trimming left V 6 bases short and J 8 bases short, with 22 bases between. The CDR3 runs to 15 residues. Written as DNA, the CDR3 is TGTGCCAGCAGGGAAACCGGGACGGGGAATTACGGCTACACCTTC. Amino acids: CASRETGTGNYGYTF.

This chain links TRBV10-2 with TRBJ1-2; D unresolved. The germline V gene encodes CDR1 WSHSY and CDR2 SAAADI. Deletions cut 6 bases from V and 3 bases from J, with 17 bases between. The CDR3 runs to 15 residues. In nucleotides, the CDR3 is TGCGCCAGCAGATCACAGAACCCCAAAGACTATGGCTACACCTTC. This translates into CASRSQNPKDYGYTF.

This clonotype showed up just a few times. Germline is not matched at one junction end, which may reflect a read error. The CDR3 region is CTSRRSSEDTEAFF. The CDR3 DNA sequence: TGTACCAGCCGACGTTCCTCGGAGGACACTGAAGCTTTCTTT. This chain uses TRBV12-3 or TRBV12-4 with TRBJ1-1; D is undetermined. The CDR3 spans 14 residues.

The chain links TRBV10-3 to TRBJ1-1; TRBD1 is a possible D gene (6 bases). The germline V gene has CDR1 ENHRY and CDR2 SYGVKD. V shed 10 bases and J shed 7 bases, with 16 bases lying between them. The CDR3 consists of 12 residues. The CDR3 DNA follows: TGTGCCACCTCAGGGGCAACTAATGAAGCTTTCTTT. Its protein product is CATSGATNEAFF.

Many counts were recorded for this clonotype. The CDR3 spells CATTSPGTAGYGYTF. The CDR3 region has the DNA TGTGCCACCACCTCCCCGGGCACTGCGGGCTATGGCTACACCTTC. The V gene is TRBV15, the J gene TRBJ1-2; D is undetermined. V lost 7 bases to trimming and J lost 4 bases, with 19 bases between them. From germline, CDR1 is LNHNV and CDR2 YYDKDF (reference sequence). This CDR3 contains 15 residues.